This passage covers 30 T cell receptor beta chains from one sample sequenced in a study of Ad26.COV2.S vaccination and SARS-CoV-2 variants. Regarding treatment: roughly 20 received Ad26.COV2.S at low or high dose, single or two shots; roughly 5 received placebo; per-sample allocation not given. The samples were gathered on day 63 after the first injection of vaccine or placebo. This table comes from immunoSEQ multiplex PCR, and its TCRdb copy is limited to in-frame clones, with some not included. The sample consists of about 400,000 clones, roughly 90% of them appearing once. Sequencing used peripheral blood, obtained in a trial of Ad26.COV2.S vaccine versus placebo. These receptors were taken from a person between 18 and 59 years old who received the Ad26.COV2.S COVID-19 vaccine or a placebo.

The chain links TRBV19 to TRBJ2-2; D is unclear. Per germline, CDR1 LNHDA and CDR2 SQIVND (reference sequence). This CDR3 contains 16 residues. The ends were cut back, 3 bases at V and 0 bases at J, with 11 bases in the middle. CDR3 bases: TGTGCCAGTAGTATCGGAGAAAACGCGAACACCGGGGAGCTGTTTTTT. Protein product: CASSIGENANTGELFF.

The chain has TRBV27 and TRBJ2-7; D ambiguous. V lost 5 bases and J 0 bases, leaving 5 bases between the germline ends. CDR1 and CDR2 from the germline V gene are MNHEY and SMNVEV (reference sequence). The CDR3 covers 12 residues. For the CDR3, the DNA is TGTGCCAGCAGTCTTCCCTCCTACGAGCAGTACTTC. Amino acid sequence: CASSLPSYEQYF.

This clone was seen once. J is TRBJ1-2 and V is TRBV29-1, with no clear D. CDR1 SQVTM and CDR2 ANQGSEA come from the germline V gene. Trimming removed 0 bases from V and 4 bases from J, with 18 bases in between. The CDR3 is made up of 16 amino acids. The CDR3 spells CSVEDLKGEGSYGYTF. DNA for the CDR3: TGCAGCGTTGAAGATCTTAAGGGCGAGGGCTCCTATGGCTACACCTTC.

This clone has just a few counts. The V and J genes are TRBV7-9 and TRBJ2-7; TRBD1 might be the D (6 bases). Trimming cost V 5 bases and J 1 base, with 12 bases left between them. The germline V gene encodes CDR1 SEHNR and CDR2 FQNEAQ (reference sequence). This CDR3 is built from 14 residues. CDR3 sequence reads: CASSQPDRSYEQYF. CDR3 DNA sequence: TGTGCCAGCAGCCAACCGGACAGATCCTACGAGCAGTACTTC.

This clone appeared once. The V gene is TRBV10-3, the J gene TRBJ2-7; no clear D. Trimming took 7 bases from V and 4 from J, leaving 17 bases between them. The length of the CDR3 is 14 residues. Germline values: CDR1 ENHRY, CDR2 SYGVKD. The CDR3 is CAIKLETPGYEQYF. In nucleotides, the CDR3 is TGTGCCATCAAATTGGAGACCCCCGGGTACGAGCAGTACTTC.

This clone appeared once. This rearrangement joins TRBV7-2 to TRBJ1-5; D gene unclear. V was shortened by 3 bases and J by 1 base, with 4 bases between the two germline ends. In germline, CDR1 is SGHTA, CDR2 FQGNSA. The CDR3 is made up of 13 amino acids. CDR3 nucleotide sequence: TGTGCCAGCAGCTTCCGCAGCAATCAGCCCCAGCATTTT. Residues: CASSFRSNQPQHF.

The chain has TRBV5-4 and TRBJ1-1; possible D gene TRBD1, 6 bases. Per germline, CDR1 SGHNT and CDR2 YYREEE (reference sequence). V was pared by 5 bases and J by 5 bases, with 16 bases between. This CDR3 spans 14 amino acids. The CDR3 loop reads CASSRQRGRTEAFF. DNA of the CDR3: TGTGCCAGCAGTCGGCAGAGGGGGAGAACTGAAGCTTTCTTT.

This clone appeared once. CDR3: CASSLNGGAGTEAFF. The CDR3 coding sequence is TGTGCCAGCAGCTTAAATGGGGGGGCAGGCACTGAAGCTTTCTTT. V and J are TRBV7-3 and TRBJ1-1, with D perhaps TRBD1 (6 bases). The length of the CDR3 is 15 residues. V lost 1 base, J lost 4 bases, and 13 bases lay in between. Per the germline V gene, CDR1 is SGHTA and CDR2 is FQGTGA.

Notes on this clone: At one end, the junction sequence differs from germline, possibly due to a read error. The J gene is TRBJ1-2, the V gene TRBV6-6; D remains ambiguous. The CDR3 is 13 amino acids. Germline V gene lookup returns CDR1 MNHNY and CDR2 SVGAGI (reference sequence). The CDR3 region has the DNA TGTGCCAGCAGTGCCACCGGACCCCTCGCTAAGTTATTC. This encodes CASSATGPLAKLF.

This clone was observed a single time. J is TRBJ1-1 and V is TRBV6-6; D is uncertain. The V end was cut by 10 bases, the J end by 1 base, with 13 bases between. Germline CDR1 is MNHNY and CDR2 is SVGAGI (reference sequence). CDR3 length: 13 amino acids. In DNA form, the CDR3 reads TGTGCCACCCTAAAAGTCGGGAACACTGAAGCTTTCTTT. It is translated as CATLKVGNTEAFF.

Comments on this clone: One junction end does not reproduce the germline sequence, and a read error may be involved. This chain links TRBV30 with TRBJ1-6; D is ambiguous. This CDR3 is built from 10 residues. Germline values: CDR1 GTSNPN, CDR2 SVGIG (reference sequence). The CDR3 region is CAWFNSPLHF. CDR3 coding DNA: TGTGCCTGGTTTAATTCGCCCCTCCACTTT.

The chain is built from TRBV19 and TRBJ1-2; D possibly corresponds to TRBD1 (5 bases). The CDR3 spans 13 residues. Germline V gene lookup returns CDR1 LNHDA and CDR2 SQIVND (reference sequence). V shed 1 base and J shed 4 bases, with 7 bases lying between them. The CDR3 sequence is CASSIGRVYGYTF. The DNA for the CDR3 is TGTGCCAGTAGTATAGGCAGGGTCTATGGCTACACCTTC.

The V call is TRBV28, the J call TRBJ1-3; D is unclear. V lost 6 bases to trimming and J lost 0 bases, with 9 bases between them. The CDR3 length is 14 residues. The germline V gene has CDR1 MDHEN and CDR2 SYDVKM. The chain's CDR3 is CASRGRFSGNTIYF. CDR3 nucleotide sequence: TGTGCCAGCAGGGGCCGGTTCTCTGGAAACACCATATATTTT. Complete variable domain (other parts from reference TRBV28 and TRBJ1-3): DVKVTQSSRYLVKRTGEKVFLECVQDMDHENMFWYRQDPGLGLRLIYFSYDVKMKEKGDIPEGYSVSREKKERFSLILESASTNQTSMYLCASRGRFSGNTIYFGEGSWLTVV.

This clone was found a few times. The gene calls are TRBV24-1 and TRBJ2-2; possibly TRBD1 for D (6 bases). From germline, CDR1 is KGHDR and CDR2 SFDVKD. The CDR3 runs 16 residues. Trimming removed 0 bases from V and 3 bases from J, with 10 bases in between. The CDR3 loop is CATSDLMAGDTGELFF. Written as DNA, the CDR3 is TGTGCCACCAGTGATTTGATGGCAGGGGACACCGGGGAGCTGTTTTTT.

The rearrangement joins TRBV9 to TRBJ2-7, with TRBD2 as a possible D gene (6 bases). The germline V gene has CDR1 SGDLS and CDR2 YYNGEE. Trimming took off 4 bases at V and 5 bases at J, with 13 bases between the two ends. This CDR3 region has 13 residues. CDR3 sequence reads: CASSLGLGNEQYF. The CDR3 nucleotides are TGTGCCAGCAGCTTGGGACTGGGCAACGAGCAGTACTTC. The full variable domain, with the rest looked up from reference TRBV9 and TRBJ2-7, is DSGVTQTPKHLITATGQRVTLRCSPRSGDLSVYWYQQSLDQGLQFLIQYYNGEERAKGNILERFSAQQFPDLHSELNLSSLELGDSALYFCASSLGLGNEQYFGPGTRLTVT.

This clone was recorded a few times. V and J are TRBV2 and TRBJ2-5, with a possible D match to TRBD1 (6 bases). Germline V gene data show CDR1 as SNHLY and CDR2 as FYNNEI. V was cut by 6 bases and J by 5 bases, with 13 bases left in between. CDR3 length: 13 amino acids. In DNA, the CDR3 is TGTGCCAGCAGCGAGGGACACCGGGAGACCCAGTACTTC. Translation gives CASSEGHRETQYF.

The rearrangement uses TRBV7-2 and TRBJ2-2; unclear D gene. The CDR3 is 14 amino acids. Trimming removed 3 bases from V and 3 bases from J, with 8 bases in between. The germline V gene encodes CDR1 SGHTA and CDR2 FQGNSA. DNA for the CDR3: TGTGCCAGCAGCTTCGGGTCTTACACCGGGGAGCTGTTTTTT. Protein product: CASSFGSYTGELFF.

The chain uses TRBV12-3 or TRBV12-4 and TRBJ1-2; unclear D gene. This CDR3 comprises 13 residues. Trimming shortened V by 0 bases and J by 0 bases, and 2 bases separated the two germline ends. The CDR3 DNA sequence: TGTGCCAGCAGTTTAGCGCCTAACTATGGCTACACCTTC. This translates into CASSLAPNYGYTF.

This clone was found once. The chain employs TRBV5-3 and TRBJ2-1; 13 bases fit TRBD2. TRBV5-3 is filed as an ORF, its function uncertain. This CDR3 is 18 amino acids long. V was clipped by 1 base and J by 7 bases; unmatched bases: 11. The CDR3 region is CARSLRLGTSGVENEQFF. In nucleotides, the CDR3 is TGTGCCAGAAGCTTGAGGCTGGGGACTAGCGGGGTGGAGAATGAGCAGTTCTTC.

This clone was observed a single time. The rearrangement links TRBV7-5 to TRBJ1-1; no check of the table's D call, TRBD1, against the DNA was made. TRBV7-5 is deemed a pseudogene. CDR3 size: 15 residues. The CDR3 bases are TGTGTCAGAAGCCCTACAGGAGTCTTTAACACTGAAGCTTTCTTT. It encodes CVRSPTGVFNTEAFF.

This rearrangement joins TRBV7-8 to TRBJ2-7; TRBD1 might be the D (5 bases). Germline V gene sequence: CDR1 SGHVS, CDR2 FQNEAQ. V was trimmed by 5 bases and J by 5 bases, leaving 16 bases between them. The CDR3 is made up of 14 amino acids. CDR3 coding DNA: TGTGCCAGCAGCCAGGACAATAACGGCAACGAGCAGTACTTC. It encodes CASSQDNNGNEQYF.

The V call is TRBV7-9, the J call TRBJ2-6; D ambiguous. Trimming left V 5 bases short and J 0 bases short, with 17 bases between. Looked up from germline, CDR1 is SEHNR and CDR2 is FQNEAQ (reference sequence). The CDR3 sequence is 18 residues long. CDR3 nucleotide sequence: TGTGCCAGCAGCCCGAGAATGCTCCCCCTCTCTGGGGCCAACGTCCTGACTTTC. As protein: CASSPRMLPLSGANVLTF.

The chain couples TRBV5-1 to TRBJ1-2; the match to TRBD1 covers 10 bases. CDR1 is SGHRS and CDR2 is YFSETQ in the germline V gene. The CDR3 consists of 16 residues. Germline trimming cut 3 bases from V and 6 bases from J; bases unmatched to any gene: 11. This CDR3 reads CASSSRPGDRGDGYTF. In DNA form, the CDR3 reads TGCGCCAGCAGCTCACGGCCAGGGGACAGGGGCGATGGCTACACCTTC. Supplemented by reference TRBV5-1 and TRBJ1-2, the full variable domain reads KAGVTQTPRYLIKTRGQQVTLSCSPISGHRSVSWYQQTPGQGLQFLFEYFSETQRNKGNFPGRFSGRQFSNSRSEMNVSTLELGDSALYLCASSSRPGDRGDGYTFGSGTRLTVV.

In the case of this clone: Other DNA sequences in the sample encode the same CDR3. This chain links TRBV3-1 (or the pseudogene TRBV3-2) with TRBJ2-7; no clear D gene. The CDR3 covers 12 residues. Per the germline V gene, CDR1 is LGHDT and CDR2 is YNNKEL (reference sequence). The ends were cut back, 4 bases at V and 0 bases at J, with 4 bases in the middle. CDR3 DNA: TGTGCCAGCAGCCCCAGCTCCTACGAGCAGTACTTC. Translation gives CASSPSSYEQYF.

The V call is TRBV6-4, the J call TRBJ2-1; D uncertain. CDR1 is MRHNA, CDR2 SNTAGT, per germline. This CDR3 comprises 14 residues. Trimming took 4 bases from V and 14 from J, leaving 21 bases between them. CDR3 region: CASSVNAQAHPKFF. The CDR3 coding sequence is TGTGCCAGCAGTGTGAATGCGCAAGCCCACCCGAAGTTCTTC.

The chain recombines TRBV6-1 with TRBJ1-5; the D gene is possibly TRBD1 (5 bases). Germline CDR1 reads MNHNS; CDR2 reads SASEGT. The CDR3 length is 14 residues. The V end was cut by 2 bases, the J end by 5 bases, with 10 bases between. CDR3 amino acids: CASSEQGADQPQHF. DNA of the CDR3: TGTGCCAGCAGTGAACAGGGAGCGGATCAGCCCCAGCATTTT.

The rearrangement uses TRBV5-4 and TRBJ2-3; 7 bases align to TRBD1. J was trimmed by 3 bases and V by 4 bases; bases with no gene match: 2. The CDR3 spans 13 residues. In germline, CDR1 is SGHNT, CDR2 YYREEE (reference sequence). The CDR3 sequence is CASSNRGTDTQYF. DNA for the CDR3: TGTGCCAGCAGCAACAGGGGTACAGATACGCAGTATTTT.

About this clone: This may be a read error: a much more frequent sequence differs by one nucleotide. The rearrangement uses TRBV3-1 (or the pseudogene TRBV3-2) and TRBJ2-6, with D unresolved. From germline, CDR1 is LGHDT and CDR2 YNNKEL (reference sequence). This CDR3 is built from 15 residues. V lost 0 bases to trimming and J lost 0 bases, with 3 bases between them. The CDR3 nucleotides are TGTGCCAGCAGCCAAGATATCTCTGGGGCCAACGTCCTGACTTTC. It is translated as CASSQDISGANVLTF.

The chain uses TRBV2 and TRBJ2-7, with D possibly matching TRBD1 (7 bases). Trimming took off 0 bases at V and 5 bases at J, with 14 bases between the two ends. Per the germline V gene, CDR1 is SNHLY and CDR2 is FYNNEI. The CDR3 consists of 15 residues. CDR3 nucleotide sequence: TGTGCCAGCAGTGAAGCGAGGCAGGGGGGTGACGAGCAGTACTTC. Protein sequence: CASSEARQGGDEQYF.

The rearrangement joins TRBV19 to TRBJ2-1, with D maybe TRBD2 (5 bases). V lost 7 bases to trimming and J lost 7 bases, with 20 bases between them. CDR3 length: 15 residues. Germline CDR1 and CDR2: LNHDA and SQIVND (reference sequence). CDR3 DNA sequence: TGTGCCAGTACACCCCGGGCCGAGGGTCGGAATGAGCAGTTCTTC. Translation: CASTPRAEGRNEQFF.